This entry lists 22 T cell receptor beta chains sequenced from one sample in a study of lymphopenia after photon versus proton radiotherapy. Sequencing used immunoSEQ multiplex PCR; TCRdb keeps in-frame clones, though not all of them. Among more than 15,000 clones listed, approximately 90% were seen once. This specimen consisted of peripheral blood, obtained from a patient treated with proton-based radiotherapy. Receptor source: a man between 65 and 79 years old with pancreatic cancer.

V gene TRBV21-1 combines with J gene TRBJ1-5. TRBV21-1 is a known pseudogene. The CDR3 consists of 13 residues. DNA for the CDR3: TGTGCCAGCAGCAAAGCGCCCGCTGGGCCCCAGCATTTT. Its protein is CASSKAPAGPQHF.

The V gene is TRBV9, the J gene TRBJ1-1; the D is unclear. The CDR3 consists of 12 residues. V was clipped by 5 bases and J by 5 bases, with 10 bases between them. CDR1 and CDR2 from the germline V gene are SGDLS and YYNGEE. CDR3 residues: CASRELGTEAFF. The CDR3, as DNA: TGTGCCAGCAGGGAGTTGGGGACTGAAGCTTTCTTT.

V gene TRBV10-2 combines with J gene TRBJ1-1; D might be TRBD1 (5 bases). Germline CDR1 WSHSY, CDR2 SAAADI. The V end lost 2 bases, the J end lost 1 base, and 8 bases lay between the germline ends. The CDR3 spans 14 residues. In DNA form, the CDR3 reads TGCGCCAGCAGTGAGGGCGGACAGAACACTGAAGCTTTCTTT. It encodes CASSEGGQNTEAFF.

The chain couples TRBV5-8 to TRBJ2-6; 8 positions match TRBD1. Germline lookup yields CDR1 SGHTS and CDR2 YDEGEE. The CDR3 runs 17 residues. The V segment lost 7 bases and the J segment 0 bases; nucleotides outside the gene matches: 9. Written as DNA, the CDR3 is TGTGCCAGCGGACAGGGTCGTGATAGCTCTGGGGCCAACGTCCTGACTTTC. Its translation: CASGQGRDSSGANVLTF.

The chain combines TRBV14 with TRBJ2-3; D might be TRBD1 or TRBD2, each matching 5 bases. The V gene lost 0 bases and the J gene lost 5 bases, with 9 bases spanning the gap. This CDR3 spans 14 amino acids. The germline gives CDR1 SGHDN, CDR2 FVKESK. CDR3 in DNA: TGTGCCAGCAGCCAAGAGGGACGGGGAGATACGCAGTATTTT. Protein: CASSQEGRGDTQYF.

The V call is TRBV9, the J call TRBJ1-1, with TRBD1 matching over 8 bases. V was clipped by 0 bases and J by 5 bases; unmatched bases: 3. Germline V gene data show CDR1 as SGDLS and CDR2 as YYNGEE. CDR3 length: 14 amino acids. CDR3 DNA: TGTGCCAGCAGCGTAGGGACAGGGAGAACTGAAGCTTTCTTT. Translation: CASSVGTGRTEAFF.

In this sample, this clone turned up once. The chain links TRBV5-1 to TRBJ2-5; either TRBD1 or TRBD2 may supply D (5 bases each). Trimming took off 4 bases at V and 0 bases at J, with 13 bases between the two ends. Per germline, CDR1 SGHRS and CDR2 YFSETQ. The CDR3 is made up of 15 amino acids. This CDR3 is CASSRDGTNQETQYF. For the CDR3, the DNA is TGCGCCAGCAGCAGGGACGGTACTAACCAAGAGACCCAGTACTTC.

This clone was counted a single time. The V and J genes are TRBV11-2 and TRBJ2-2; D is ambiguous. V was pared by 4 bases and J by 4 bases, with 7 bases between. This CDR3 is built from 13 residues. Per germline, CDR1 SGHAT and CDR2 FQNNGV. CDR3: CASSSSTTGELFF. CDR3 bases: TGTGCCAGCAGCTCATCGACCACCGGGGAGCTGTTTTTT.

The gene calls are TRBV7-9 and TRBJ2-1; 14 bases line up with TRBD2. This CDR3 spans 18 amino acids. V was clipped by 5 bases and J by 8 bases; unmatched bases: 14. Germline CDR1 and CDR2: SEHNR and FQNEAQ (reference sequence). CDR3 region: CASSPGLAGATGLDEQFF. The CDR3 DNA sequence: TGTGCCAGCAGCCCGGGACTAGCGGGGGCCACGGGATTGGATGAGCAGTTCTTC.

V gene TRBV19 combines with J gene TRBJ1-1; TRBD1 matches at 8 bases. The germline V gene encodes CDR1 LNHDA and CDR2 SQIVND (reference sequence). The CDR3 has 15 amino acids. V gave up 6 bases and J gave up 0 bases; unmatched junction bases: 6. As DNA, the CDR3 is TGTGCCAGTAGGAAGGGGACAGGCTTGAACACTGAAGCTTTCTTT. Amino acids: CASRKGTGLNTEAFF.

V and J are TRBV25-1 and TRBJ2-7; D unclear. Trimming pared 4 bases from V and 5 bases from J, leaving 12 bases between. In germline, CDR1 is MGHDK, CDR2 SYGVNS. The CDR3 is 13 amino acids. CDR3 in DNA: TGTGCCAGCAGTGTGGGCTCGTCGGACGAGCAGTACTTC. This gives the protein CASSVGSSDEQYF.

This rearrangement joins TRBV5-1 to TRBJ1-1; TRBD1 might be the D (5 bases). V was cut by 2 bases and J by 1 base, with 9 bases left in between. This CDR3 region has 14 residues. Germline loops: CDR1 SGHRS, CDR2 YFSETQ. Here the CDR3 reads CASSFGAQNTEAFF. The CDR3 bases are TGCGCCAGCAGCTTCGGGGCCCAGAACACTGAAGCTTTCTTT. Full variable domain (remainder filled in from reference TRBV5-1 and TRBJ1-1): KAGVTQTPRYLIKTRGQQVTLSCSPISGHRSVSWYQQTPGQGLQFLFEYFSETQRNKGNFPGRFSGRQFSNSRSEMNVSTLELGDSALYLCASSFGAQNTEAFFGQGTRLTVV.

The V and J genes are TRBV29-1 and TRBJ1-1, with D possibly TRBD1 on 6 matching bases. The V gene lost 7 bases and the J gene lost 1 base, with 13 bases spanning the gap. Germline-derived CDR1 and CDR2 are SQVTM and ANQGSEA. The CDR3 has 13 residues. CDR3 nucleotides: TGCAGCGCCCAAGGGGGGGGGAACACTGAAGCTTTCTTT. Amino acid sequence: CSAQGGGNTEAFF.

The chain links TRBV27 to TRBJ1-5; D is unresolved. Germline V gives CDR1 MNHEY, CDR2 SMNVEV (reference sequence). The V end was cut by 0 bases, the J end by 4 bases, with 13 bases between. CDR3 length equals 16 residues. The CDR3 here is CASSLSSRAGNQPQHF. The DNA for the CDR3 is TGTGCCAGCAGTTTATCCTCCCGCGCGGGAAATCAGCCCCAGCATTTT.

The chain joins TRBV5-1 to TRBJ2-5, with TRBD2 as a possible D gene (6 bases). CDR3 size: 15 residues. CDR1 is SGHRS, CDR2 YFSETQ, per germline. Trimming left V 4 bases short and J 5 bases short, with 18 bases between. The CDR3 DNA reads TGCGCCAGCAGCAGCCCGGGCCCAGGGAGGGAGACCCAGTACTTC. Amino acids: CASSSPGPGRETQYF.

V is TRBV11-2 and J is TRBJ2-3, with 7 nucleotides matching TRBD2. The V segment lost 5 bases and the J segment 0 bases; nucleotides outside the gene matches: 8. The CDR3 sequence is 16 residues long. CDR1 and CDR2 from the germline V gene are SGHAT and FQNNGV. The CDR3 sequence: CASSVQAGASTDTQYF. The CDR3 DNA reads as TGTGCCAGCAGCGTTCAGGCGGGAGCAAGCACAGATACGCAGTATTTT.

The CDR3 DNA reads TGTGCCAGCAGCCAAGCCCCAGACAGGGACTCTAGCTCCTACGAGCAGTACTTC. Translating it yields CASSQAPDRDSSSYEQYF. This chain connects TRBV14 to TRBJ2-5; D is possibly TRBD1 (7 bases). The end of the DNA is better explained by TRBJ2-7, so the J call may be wrong. The CDR3 loop spans 18 amino acids. Germline V gene sequence: CDR1 SGHDN, CDR2 FVKESK.

This clone was recorded only once. This sequence joins TRBV7-9 and TRBJ1-5; TRBD1 is a possible D gene (5 bases). The germline V gene has CDR1 SEHNR and CDR2 FQNEAQ (reference sequence). CDR3 size: 14 residues. Trimming cost V 1 base and J 2 bases, with 6 bases left between them. The DNA of the CDR3 is TGTGCCAGCAGCTTAGTAGGGGGCAATCAGCCCCAGCATTTT. Translating gives CASSLVGGNQPQHF.

The CDR3: CSVGTGGETQYF. The CDR3 DNA follows: TGCAGCGTTGGGACAGGTGGCGAGACCCAGTACTTC. This chain links TRBV29-1 with TRBJ2-5, with 7 bases that match TRBD1. J was trimmed by 5 bases and V by 4 bases; bases with no gene match: 4. The CDR3 is 12 amino acids. Germline V CDR1 and CDR2: SQVTM, ANQGSEA.

This chain uses TRBV5-6 with TRBJ2-3; D is unresolved. There are 13 residues in the CDR3. Germline V CDR1 and CDR2: SGHDT, YYEEEE. V was pared by 1 base and J by 0 bases, with 3 bases between. The DNA for the CDR3 is TGTGCCAGCAGCTTGTATAGCACAGATACGCAGTATTTT. The encoded protein is CASSLYSTDTQYF.

The rearrangement joins TRBV6-1 to TRBJ2-7; 7 bases line up with TRBD1. The CDR3 consists of 15 residues. The germline V gene encodes CDR1 MNHNS and CDR2 SASEGT. With V trimmed by 10 bases and J by 2 bases, 14 bases remained unmatched. The CDR3 nucleotides are TGTGCCACATTACCGGGACAGAGTTTTACCTACGAGCAGTACTTC. Its translation: CATLPGQSFTYEQYF.

V is TRBV5-1 and J is TRBJ1-3; TRBD1 might be the D (6 bases). CDR1 and CDR2 from the germline V gene are SGHRS and YFSETQ. V was cut by 4 bases and J by 0 bases, with 20 bases left in between. The CDR3 consists of 18 residues. The CDR3 reads CASSRTALSFLSGNTIYF. Here the CDR3 DNA reads TGCGCCAGCAGCCGGACAGCTCTGTCTTTCCTCTCTGGAAACACCATATATTTT.